This TCR beta chain was sequenced during a study of PD-1 blockade in classical Hodgkin lymphoma. As for the study in general: Nivolumab dosed at 3 mg/kg went to patients intravenously every 2 weeks.

Overall study results and limits: Complete responders' baseline diversity resembled that of newly diagnosed patients.

Germline CDR1 reads SNHLY; CDR2 reads FYNNEI. V shed 8 bases and J 4 bases; nucleotides not matched to a gene: 7. This CDR3 has 15 amino acids. Specified time point: cycle 4 day 1 (C4D1), after less than 7 weeks of nivolumab. Each patient's relapse followed autologous stem cell transplantation, and brentuximab vedotin exposure varied. Turning to this clone: No antigen is known for it.

Clones were sequenced by immunoSEQ multiplex PCR, and TCRdb holds only the in-frame ones, with some missing. The sample carries roughly 24,000 clones, roughly 86% recorded once. The chain couples TRBV2 to TRBJ2-3; TRBD2 agrees at 12 bases. The sequencing here drew on peripheral blood mononuclear cells (PBMCs), taken before the fourth cycle of nivolumab. This clonotype was sampled from a human donor with classical Hodgkin lymphoma. CDR3 nucleotide sequence: TGTGCCAGCGGCCAACTAGCGGGGGGACCAGATACGCAGTATTTT. Encoded protein: CASGQLAGGPDTQYF.